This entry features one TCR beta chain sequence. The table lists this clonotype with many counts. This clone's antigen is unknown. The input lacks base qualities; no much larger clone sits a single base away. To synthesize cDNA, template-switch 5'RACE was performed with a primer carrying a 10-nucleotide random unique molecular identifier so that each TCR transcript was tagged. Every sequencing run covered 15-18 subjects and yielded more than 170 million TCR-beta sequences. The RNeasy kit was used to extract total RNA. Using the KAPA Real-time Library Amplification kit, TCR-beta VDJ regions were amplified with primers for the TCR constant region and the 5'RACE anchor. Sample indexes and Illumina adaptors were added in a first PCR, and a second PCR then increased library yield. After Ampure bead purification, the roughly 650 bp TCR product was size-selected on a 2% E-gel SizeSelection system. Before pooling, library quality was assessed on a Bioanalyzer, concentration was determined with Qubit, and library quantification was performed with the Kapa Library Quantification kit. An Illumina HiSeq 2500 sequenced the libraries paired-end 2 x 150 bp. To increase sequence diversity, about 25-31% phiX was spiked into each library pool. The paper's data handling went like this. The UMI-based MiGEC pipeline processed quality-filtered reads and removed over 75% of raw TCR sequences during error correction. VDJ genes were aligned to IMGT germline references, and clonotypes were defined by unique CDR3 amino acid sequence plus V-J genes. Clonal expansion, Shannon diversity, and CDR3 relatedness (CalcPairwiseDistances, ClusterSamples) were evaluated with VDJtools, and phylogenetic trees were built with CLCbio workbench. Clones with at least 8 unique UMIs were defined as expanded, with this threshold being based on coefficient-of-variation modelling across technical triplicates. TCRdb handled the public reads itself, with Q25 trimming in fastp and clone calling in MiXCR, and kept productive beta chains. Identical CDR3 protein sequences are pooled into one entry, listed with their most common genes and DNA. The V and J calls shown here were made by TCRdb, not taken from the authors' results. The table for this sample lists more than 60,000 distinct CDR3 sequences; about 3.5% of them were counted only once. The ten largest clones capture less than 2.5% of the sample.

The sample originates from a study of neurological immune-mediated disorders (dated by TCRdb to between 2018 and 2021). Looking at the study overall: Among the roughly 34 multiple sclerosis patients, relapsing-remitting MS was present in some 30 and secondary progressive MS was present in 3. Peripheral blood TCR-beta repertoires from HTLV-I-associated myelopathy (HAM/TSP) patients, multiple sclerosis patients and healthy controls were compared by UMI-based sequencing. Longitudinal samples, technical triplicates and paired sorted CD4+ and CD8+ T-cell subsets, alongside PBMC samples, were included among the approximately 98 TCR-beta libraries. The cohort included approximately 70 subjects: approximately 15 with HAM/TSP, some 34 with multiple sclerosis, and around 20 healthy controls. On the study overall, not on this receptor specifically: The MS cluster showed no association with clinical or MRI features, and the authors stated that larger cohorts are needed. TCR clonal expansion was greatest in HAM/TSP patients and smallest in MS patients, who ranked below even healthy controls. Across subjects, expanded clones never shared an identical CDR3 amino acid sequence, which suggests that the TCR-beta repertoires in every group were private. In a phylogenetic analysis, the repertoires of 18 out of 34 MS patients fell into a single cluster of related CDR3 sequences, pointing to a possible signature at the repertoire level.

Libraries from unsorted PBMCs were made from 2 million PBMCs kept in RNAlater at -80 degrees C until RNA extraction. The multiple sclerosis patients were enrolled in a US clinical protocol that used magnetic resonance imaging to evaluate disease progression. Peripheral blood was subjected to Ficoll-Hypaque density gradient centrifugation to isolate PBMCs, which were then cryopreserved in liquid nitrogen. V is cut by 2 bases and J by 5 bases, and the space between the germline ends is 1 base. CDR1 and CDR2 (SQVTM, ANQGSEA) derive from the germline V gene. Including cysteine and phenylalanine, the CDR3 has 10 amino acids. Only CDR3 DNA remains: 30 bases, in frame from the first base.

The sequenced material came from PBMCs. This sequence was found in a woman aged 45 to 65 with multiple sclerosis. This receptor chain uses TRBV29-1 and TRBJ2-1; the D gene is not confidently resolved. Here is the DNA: TGCAGCGTTGAACACAATGAGCAGTTCTTC. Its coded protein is CSVEHNEQFF.